A single sample gave rise to the 5 T cell receptor beta chains below, sequenced in a study of beta chain features in type 1 diabetes. For these receptors, no antigen is known. Sequenced material consisted of expressed TCRB transcripts (all of the isolated RNA was reverse transcribed). The table came from immunoSEQ multiplex PCR; TCRdb's copy has only in-frame clones and leaves some out. The table has roughly 100,000 clones, under 30% seen once; the top ten hold more than 0.5%. Study results and limitations: Type 1 diabetes patients had moderately but significantly shorter TCRB CDR3s in all four CD4+ subsets.

The sequencing input was central memory CD4+ T cells from blood. The receptors stem from a woman aged 18-35 years with type 1 diabetes.

This clone was observed a few times. This same CDR3 is encoded by further DNA sequences in the sample. This rearrangement joins TRBV18 to TRBJ1-5; D call uncertain. Germline lookup yields CDR1 KGHSH and CDR2 LQKENI. The CDR3 loop spans 13 amino acids. V was clipped by 2 bases and J by 5 bases, with 7 bases between them. The CDR3 spells CASSPGRDQPQHF. In DNA, the CDR3 is TGTGCCAGCTCACCAGGGCGAGATCAGCCCCAGCATTTT.

The rearrangement uses TRBV7-8 and TRBJ2-7, with 8 bases aligning to TRBD1. V was pared by 6 bases and J by 3 bases, with 10 bases of the junction left unmatched. The germline V gene encodes CDR1 SGHVS and CDR2 FQNEAQ. CDR3 length: 15 amino acids. The CDR3 spells CASRATGTGHYEQYF. The DNA of the CDR3 is TGTGCCAGCAGGGCTACAGGGACAGGTCACTACGAGCAGTACTTC.

V and J are TRBV15 and TRBJ2-3; D is ambiguous. Germline V CDR1 and CDR2: LNHNV, YYDKDF (reference sequence). V gave up 5 bases and J gave up 4 bases, with 7 bases separating them. The CDR3 length is 12 residues. This chain's CDR3 is CATSYGPDTQYF. The CDR3 DNA is TGTGCCACCAGCTATGGCCCAGATACGCAGTATTTT. The whole variable domain, remainder taken from reference TRBV15 and TRBJ2-3, is DAMVIQNPRYQVTQFGKPVTLSCSQTLNHNVMYWYQQKSSQAPKLLFHYYDKDFNNEADTPDNFQSRRPNTSFCFLDIRSPGLGDTAMYLCATSYGPDTQYFGPGTRLTVL.

This clone was seen more than once but under ten times. The chain carries TRBV4-2 and TRBJ2-1; a weak D match, TRBD2 (6 bases). The CDR3 spans 14 residues. Trimming shortened V by 8 bases and J by 0 bases, and 11 bases separated the two germline ends. Germline CDR1 LGHNA, CDR2 YNFKEQ. The CDR3 loop is CASGWDSSYNEQFF. For the CDR3, the DNA is TGTGCCAGCGGTTGGGACTCCTCCTACAATGAGCAGTTCTTC.

To note about this clone: The limits of the CDR3 on the DNA are not certain, so only TCRdb's listed CDR3 is given. The chain joins TRBV28 to TRBJ1-5; TRBD1 is taken as the D call from the table, unchecked against the DNA. Germline V gives CDR1 MDHEN, CDR2 SYDVKM. A total of 15 residues make up the CDR3, ends included. This chain's CDR3 is CASSFLADYNQPQHF.